This entry lists 15 T cell receptor beta chains sequenced from one sample in a study of siplizumab effects on memory and regulatory T cells. Sequencing was performed with immunoSEQ multiplex PCR; in TCRdb, only in-frame clones are kept and a portion is missing. Here the sample spans over 80,000 clones, roughly 87% being singletons. The sequencing input was Tregs sorted from blood. These receptors were collected from a human donor in good health.

The chain joins TRBV10-1 to TRBJ2-3, with 13 bases that match TRBD2. Germline V gene data show CDR1 as WNHNN and CDR2 as SYGVQD (reference sequence). This CDR3 is 15 amino acids long. The V segment lost 4 bases and the J segment 6 bases; nucleotides outside the gene matches: 4. The CDR3: CASSGTSGGLDTQYF. The CDR3 DNA follows: TGCGCCAGCAGTGGGACTAGCGGGGGCCTGGATACGCAGTATTTT.

This chain links TRBV10-3 with TRBJ2-2, with a tentative D call TRBD2 (5 bases). The CDR3 length is 12 residues. With 9 bases removed from V and 6 bases from J, the gap between germline ends came to 11 bases. Per the germline V gene, CDR1 is ENHRY and CDR2 is SYGVKD. CDR3 sequence reads: CAISRGAGELFF. The CDR3 DNA reads as TGTGCCATTTCACGGGGAGCCGGGGAGCTGTTTTTT.

This clone appeared a few times. DNA for the CDR3: TGCAGCGTTGAAGGGAGAGCGAACACTGAAGCTTTCTTT. Its translation is CSVEGRANTEAFF. The chain is built from TRBV29-1 and TRBJ1-1; no definite D call. Germline assignment: CDR1 SQVTM and CDR2 ANQGSEA. The CDR3 is made up of 13 amino acids. V was trimmed by 1 base and J by 1 base, leaving 7 bases between them.

The J gene is TRBJ1-2, the V gene TRBV6-6, with D perhaps matching TRBD1 (5 bases). This CDR3 is 12 amino acids long. Germline V gene lookup returns CDR1 MNHNY and CDR2 SVGAGI (reference sequence). Trimming took 7 bases from V and 2 from J, leaving 8 bases between them. CDR3 protein: CASNTGNYGYTF. The CDR3 bases are TGTGCCAGCAATACAGGCAACTATGGCTACACCTTC.

The chain combines TRBV6-1 with TRBJ1-2; D is ambiguous. Germline CDR1 MNHNS, CDR2 SASEGT. This CDR3 is 11 amino acids long. The V end lost 7 bases, the J end lost 8 bases, and 11 bases lay between the germline ends. CDR3 DNA sequence: TGTGCCAGCAAGGAGGCCGGGGGCTACACCTTC. This codes for CASKEAGGYTF.

V is TRBV27 and J is TRBJ2-3; tentative D call: TRBD1 (5 bases). Germline CDR1 reads MNHEY; CDR2 reads SMNVEV (reference sequence). Trimming cost V 8 bases and J 4 bases, with 19 bases left between them. The CDR3 extends over 15 amino acids. In DNA form, the CDR3 reads TGTGCCAGCGGACCGGCCACTGGCAGGGCAGATACGCAGTATTTT. Protein: CASGPATGRADTQYF.

V usage is TRBV5-6 and J usage is TRBJ1-2; 10 nucleotides match TRBD1. The CDR3 covers 14 residues. V lost 6 bases, J lost 4 bases, and 6 bases stayed unmatched. Germline CDR1 and CDR2: SGHDT and YYEEEE. CDR3 sequence reads: CASTTDRGGYGYTF. The CDR3 DNA reads TGTGCCAGCACCACGGACAGGGGGGGCTATGGCTACACCTTC.

The gene calls are TRBV11-1 and TRBJ2-2; 11 nucleotides line up with TRBD1. The CDR3 is 17 amino acids. Trimming took 5 bases from V and 3 from J; bases not matched to a gene: 8. CDR1 and CDR2 from the germline V gene are SGHAT and FQDESV (reference sequence). This CDR3 reads CASSPRRTGGYTGELFF. The DNA for the CDR3 is TGTGCCAGCAGCCCCCGCAGGACAGGGGGCTACACCGGGGAGCTGTTTTTT.

This chain connects TRBV18 to TRBJ2-7, with TRBD1 as a possible D gene (6 bases). Germline V lookup: CDR1 KGHSH, CDR2 LQKENI. The CDR3 consists of 14 residues. V lost 3 bases and J lost 1, with 10 bases in between. The CDR3 sequence is CASSPRTASYEQYF. CDR3 bases: TGTGCCAGCTCACCCAGGACAGCTTCCTACGAGCAGTACTTC.

The CDR3 is CASSIDSANTQYF. CDR3 coding DNA: TGTGCCAGTAGTATAGACAGTGCAAATACGCAGTATTTT. J is TRBJ2-3 and V is TRBV19; D unclear. The V and J ends lost 0 bases and 7 bases respectively, with 8 bases between them. The CDR3 is 13 residues long. Per germline, CDR1 LNHDA and CDR2 SQIVND (reference sequence).

This chain joins TRBV4-3 and TRBJ1-1; no firm D call. This CDR3 spans 16 amino acids. The germline V and J ends were trimmed by 0 bases and 1 base, with 12 bases remaining between them. Looked up from germline, CDR1 is LGHNA and CDR2 is YSLEER. CDR3 region: CASSQEFFGTNTEAFF. The CDR3 nucleotides read TGCGCCAGCAGCCAAGAGTTTTTCGGAACGAACACTGAAGCTTTCTTT.

This clone occurred a few times. The chain recombines TRBV25-1 with TRBJ2-7, with D uncertain. The germline V gene has CDR1 MGHDK and CDR2 SYGVNS. CDR3 length: 13 amino acids. The V gene lost 10 bases and the J gene lost 0 bases, with 13 bases spanning the gap. The chain's CDR3 is CATHGEASYEQYF. The CDR3 DNA reads as TGTGCCACCCACGGAGAGGCCTCCTACGAGCAGTACTTC.

The chain employs TRBV18 and TRBJ2-1; D not resolved. V lost 3 bases to trimming and J lost 8 bases, with 14 bases between them. CDR1 is KGHSH and CDR2 is LQKENI in the germline V gene. The CDR3 spans 14 residues. DNA of the CDR3: TGTGCCAGCTCACCGAATAGTCCTACAGATGAGCAGTTCTTC. It codes for CASSPNSPTDEQFF.

This clone was observed once. The chain joins TRBV6-5 to TRBJ2-7, with D possibly being TRBD1 (7 bases). Germline V gives CDR1 MNHEY, CDR2 SVGAGI. Trimming pared 6 bases from V and 2 bases from J, leaving 17 bases between. The CDR3 contains 15 residues. CDR3 protein: CASSRAPGGPYEQYF. The CDR3 DNA follows: TGTGCCAGCAGCCGAGCTCCAGGGGGGCCCTACGAGCAGTACTTC.

This clone was seen more than once but under ten times. The V gene is TRBV4-1, the J gene TRBJ1-5; the D gene is possibly TRBD1 (5 bases). V dropped 1 base and J dropped 2 bases, with 9 bases sitting between them. Germline V gene data show CDR1 as MGHRA and CDR2 as YSYEKL. This CDR3 has 15 amino acids. The CDR3 protein is CASSQGWGGNQPQHF. In DNA, the CDR3 is TGCGCCAGCAGCCAAGGATGGGGGGGCAATCAGCCCCAGCATTTT.